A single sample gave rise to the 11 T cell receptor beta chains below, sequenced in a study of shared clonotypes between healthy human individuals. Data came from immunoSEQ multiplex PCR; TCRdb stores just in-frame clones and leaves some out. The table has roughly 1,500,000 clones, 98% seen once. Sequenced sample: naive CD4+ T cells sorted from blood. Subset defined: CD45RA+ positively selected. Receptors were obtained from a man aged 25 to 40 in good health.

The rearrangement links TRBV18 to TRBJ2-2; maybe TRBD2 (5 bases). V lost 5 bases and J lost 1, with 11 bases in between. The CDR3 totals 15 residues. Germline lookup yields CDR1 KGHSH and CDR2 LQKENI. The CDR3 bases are TGTGCCAGCTCAAGCAGAGCGGTGAACACCGGGGAGCTGTTTTTT. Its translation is CASSSRAVNTGELFF.

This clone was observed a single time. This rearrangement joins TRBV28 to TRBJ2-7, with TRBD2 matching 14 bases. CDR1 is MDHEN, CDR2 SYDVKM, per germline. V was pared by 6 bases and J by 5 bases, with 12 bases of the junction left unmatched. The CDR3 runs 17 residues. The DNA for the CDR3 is TGTGCCAGCAGGGCCGGGACTAGCGGGAGTCACCCCCACGAGCAGTACTTC. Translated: CASRAGTSGSHPHEQYF.

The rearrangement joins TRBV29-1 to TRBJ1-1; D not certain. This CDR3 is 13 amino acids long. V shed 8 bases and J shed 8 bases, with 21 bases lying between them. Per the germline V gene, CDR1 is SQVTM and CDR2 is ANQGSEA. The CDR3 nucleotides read TGCAGCACCCGAAAGTCGGGGATCGCCGAAGCTTTCTTT. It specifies CSTRKSGIAEAFF.

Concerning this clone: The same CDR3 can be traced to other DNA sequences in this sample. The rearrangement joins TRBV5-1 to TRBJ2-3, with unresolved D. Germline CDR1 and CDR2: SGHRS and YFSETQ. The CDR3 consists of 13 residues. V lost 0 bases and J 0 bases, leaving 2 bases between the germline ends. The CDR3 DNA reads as TGCGCCAGCAGCTTGGGCAGCACAGATACGCAGTATTTT. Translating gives CASSLGSTDTQYF.

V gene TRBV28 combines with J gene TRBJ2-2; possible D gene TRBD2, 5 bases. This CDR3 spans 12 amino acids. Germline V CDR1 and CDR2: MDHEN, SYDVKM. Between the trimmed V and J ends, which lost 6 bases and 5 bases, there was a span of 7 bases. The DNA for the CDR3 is TGTGCCAGCAGGGCGGGTACCGGGGAGCTGTTTTTT. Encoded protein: CASRAGTGELFF.

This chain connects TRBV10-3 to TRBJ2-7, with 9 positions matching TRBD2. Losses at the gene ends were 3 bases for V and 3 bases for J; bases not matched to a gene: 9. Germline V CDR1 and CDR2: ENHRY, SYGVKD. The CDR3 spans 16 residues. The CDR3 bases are TGTGCCATCAGTGACATGGCGGGAGGGCCCTTCTACGAGCAGTACTTC. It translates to CAISDMAGGPFYEQYF.

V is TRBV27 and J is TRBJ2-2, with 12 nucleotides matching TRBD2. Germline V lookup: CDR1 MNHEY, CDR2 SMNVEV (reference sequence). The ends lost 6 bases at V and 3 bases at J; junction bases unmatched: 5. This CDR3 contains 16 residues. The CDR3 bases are TGTGCCAGCAGGAGACTAGCGGGAGTAGACACCGGGGAGCTGTTTTTT. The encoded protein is CASRRLAGVDTGELFF.

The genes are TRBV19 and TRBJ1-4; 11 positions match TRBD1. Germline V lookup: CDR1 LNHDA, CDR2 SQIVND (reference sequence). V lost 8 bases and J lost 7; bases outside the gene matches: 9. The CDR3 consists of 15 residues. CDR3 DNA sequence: TGTGCCAGTCGGGACAGGGGGATAGGGGGTGAAAAACTGTTTTTT. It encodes CASRDRGIGGEKLFF.

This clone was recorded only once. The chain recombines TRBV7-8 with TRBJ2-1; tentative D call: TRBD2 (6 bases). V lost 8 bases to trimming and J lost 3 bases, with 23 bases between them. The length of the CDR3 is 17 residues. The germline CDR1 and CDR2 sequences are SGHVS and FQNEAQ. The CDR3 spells CASSQLGLRDDYNEQFF. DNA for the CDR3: TGTGCCAGCTCTCAGTTGGGGTTGCGGGACGACTACAATGAGCAGTTCTTC.

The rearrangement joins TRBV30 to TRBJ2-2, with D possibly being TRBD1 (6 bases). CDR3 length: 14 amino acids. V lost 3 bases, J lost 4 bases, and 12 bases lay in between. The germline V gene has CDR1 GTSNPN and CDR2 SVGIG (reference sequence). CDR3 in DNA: TGTGCCTGGAGGGAAGGGACATCCACCGGGGAGCTGTTTTTT. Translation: CAWREGTSTGELFF.

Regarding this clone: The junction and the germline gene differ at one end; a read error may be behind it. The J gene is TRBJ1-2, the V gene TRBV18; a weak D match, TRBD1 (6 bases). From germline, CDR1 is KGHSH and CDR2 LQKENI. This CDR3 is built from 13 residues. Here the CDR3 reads CASSPRTDYGYTF. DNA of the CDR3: TGTGCCAGCTCACCGCGGACAGACTACGGCTACACCTTC.